This TCR beta chain was documented in a study of CD8 T cells in Susac syndrome. Overall study findings and caveats: An acknowledgment was made by the study that its TCR sequencing and HLA analysis involved relatively few individuals.

cDNA came from approximately 0.5 to 1 ug RNA primed by random hexamers. An immunoSEQ multiplex PCR generated amplified TCR beta CDR3 products spanning 54 Vbeta and 13 Jbeta. MiXCR, applied by TCRdb to the immunoSEQ multiplex PCR reads, yields one record per CDR3 protein. This table has about 400,000 distinct CDR3 sequences, more than 70% appearing once. With regard to this clonotype: Its antigen is still unknown.

The authors sequenced TCR beta from blood CD8+ and CD4+ T cells. The TEMRA cells underwent FACS enrichment, while the CD8+ and CD4+ T cells underwent negative isolation. This TCR derives from a human donor with multiple sclerosis. The sequencing sample was made of CD8+ T cells from PBMCs.

DNA of the CDR3: TGTGCCAGCAGTTACGTCAGGGATGCTAATGAAAAACTGTTTTTT. Its translation: CASSYVRDANEKLFF. The J gene is TRBJ1-4, the V gene TRBV6-5; the D gene is possibly TRBD1 (5 bases). This CDR3 is 15 amino acids long. Germline V gene data show CDR1 as MNHEY and CDR2 as SVGAGI. V lost 2 bases and J lost 3, with 10 bases in between.